This T cell receptor (gamma chain) derives from a study of intestinal T cells in coeliac disease (dated by TCRdb to the early 2020s). For context, the study as a whole: Coeliac patients were found to be much younger than controls, with mean ages of 16.0 versus 54.8 years recorded in the TRG cohort. A second, larger TCR-gamma (TRG) cohort included duodenal biopsies from 30 to 35 coeliac disease patients and under 25 non-coeliac controls. The TCR-delta (TRD) cohort comprised duodenal biopsies from about 11 coeliac disease patients and about 11 non-coeliac controls. Study-wide findings and limitations: Coeliac and control groups differed significantly in age, although an age-split analysis did not yield significant classification. TRG clustering correctly classified most of the 54 biopsies (approximately 94%), with a reported leave-one-out accuracy of around 90%. TRD kmer-based clustering correctly classified all 22 biopsies in training, with a reported leave-one-out accuracy of 80% to 95%. It was not possible to tell repeated CDR3 amino acid sequences apart from PCR duplicates. FFPE-derived DNA was found to be relatively degraded, and loss of a proportion of TCR sequences in each sample was likely caused by this degradation.

Genomic DNA was extracted with the QIAamp DNA FFPE tissue kit from ten 5-um FFPE scrolls per case. Classification of coeliac disease based on the TCR repertoire was tested using fully anonymised formalin-fixed paraffin-embedded duodenal biopsies that were surplus to diagnostic needs. CDR1 and CDR2, looked up from the germline V gene, are VENAVY and YDSYNSRV. The CDR3 runs 13 residues from the cysteine to the phenylalanine. Only CDR3 DNA is held: 39 bases, read in frame from base 1. After removal of 8 bases from V and 2 bases from J, the junction retains 5 bases not matched to a gene. Library preparation employed multiplex PCR. Instrument on record: Ion Torrent PGM. TRG repertoires were amplified from roughly 0.2 ug of biopsy DNA using the LymphoTrack kit, whose primers carry Illumina adapters. TRG amplicons were purified with AMPure XP beads, quantified on a 2100 Bioanalyzer, and pooled equimolarly. Sequencing of TRG libraries was performed on an Ion PGM instrument. The paper's processing steps were these. FastX removed reads in which more than 10% of nucleotides fell below the per-patient third-quartile quality score. Alignment of reads was performed with IMGT/HighV-QUEST so that V, D and J genes were assigned, CDR3 regions were identified and functionality was assessed. After the sequences were translated into amino acids, every sequence predicted to be non-functional was thrown out. CDR3s were split into kmers, with and without positional annotation; kmer frequencies underwent PCA, and samples were clustered using all 1023 combinations of PCs 1-10. Classification was validated by leave-one-out cross-validation, re-optimising parameters on the remaining samples each time. Shannon diversity was calculated with the vegan R package from repeated random subsamples, each the size of the lowest read count. Clonotypes were called again by TCRdb from the public reads via CATT, and duplicate nucleotide sequences were then merged into one entry. None of the V and J calls come from the authors' own analysis; TCRdb made them. This sample has some 890 gamma-chain clones in its table, and approximately 48% of those were observed once. The ten largest clones take up over 15% of the sample.

In the case of this clone: The antigen it binds to is not known. No base quality information exists; no much larger clone differs at one position.

The receptor was isolated from a human donor with celiac disease. Here the chain combines TRGV8 and TRGJP1. The sequencing sample was made of a duodenal biopsy. DNA sequence: TGTGCCACCTTGGTCACCACTGGTTGGTTCAAGATATTT. Its translation reads: CATLVTTGWFKIF.